This TCR beta chain was sequenced in a study of blood T cell repertoires in COVID-19. Categorization into cohorts depended on clinical history that participants reported. Recovered participants had two consecutive negative NP/OP PCR tests, healthcare professional clearance, or symptom resolution. Per the germline V gene, CDR1 is LNHDA and CDR2 is SQIVND (reference sequence). The V segment lost 9 bases and the J segment 1 base; nucleotides outside the gene matches: 11. This CDR3 has 16 amino acids. Original handling: By means of reference gene primer amplification, nucleated cell counts were estimated. Data came from immunoSEQ multiplex PCR; TCRdb stores just in-frame clones and leaves some out. V and J calls and clone size follow that table, whereas D and trimming were derived from the DNA. The sample has some 320,000 clones, about 92% seen once. This clone was observed a handful of times.

The chain is built from TRBV19 and TRBJ1-1; 10 nucleotides align to TRBD1. The sample was PBMCs or T cells enriched from blood (not recorded which). This TCR came from a man between 60 and 70 years old who had recovered from COVID-19. CDR3 in DNA: TGTGCCAGCGGTTCGGGACAGGGGCGCCCGAACACTGAAGCTTTCTTT. Translated, it gives CASGSGQGRPNTEAFF.